A selection of T cell receptor beta chains follows, all from one sample in a study of regulatory T cells in long-lasting Graves disease. MiXCR was run by TCRdb on the multiplex PCR reads, yielding one entry per CDR3 protein. The sample includes some 370,000 distinct CDR3 sequences, less than 25% seen only once; the top ten take less than 25%. The sample here was peripheral blood mononuclear cells (PBMCs), taken when the disease was refractory, from a patient treated with antithyroid drugs. Every receptor here comes from a female donor with Graves disease. Each CDR3 is given with its conserved first and last residue. Each record gives: J gene, D gene, V gene, clone size, CDR3 protein, CDR3 DNA. D genes are given only for firm matches. Rows give clone size only sometimes, using once, few, many, or a class for an expanded clone.

TRBJ1-2 | . | TRBV19 | many | CASTTGSYGYTF | TGTGCCAGTACTACAGGGTCCTATGGCTACACCTTC
TRBJ2-7 | . | TRBV6-1 | . | CASRTGAPYEQYF | TGTGCCAGCAGGACAGGTGCCCCCTACGAGCAGTACTTC
TRBJ2-5 | . | TRBV14 | few | CASSQNRLGTQYF | TGTGCCAGCAGCCAAAACAGACTGGGGACCCAGTACTTC
TRBJ2-4 | . | TRBV6-2/TRBV6-3 | . | CASSAMDGKNIQYF | TGTGCCAGCAGTGCTATGGACGGAAAAAACATTCAGTACTTC
TRBJ2-5 | . | TRBV20-1 | few | CSAAKGETQYF | TGCAGTGCCGCCAAAGGAGAGACCCAGTACTTC
TRBJ2-2 | TRBD2 | TRBV27 | many | CASSLEGLAGASGTGELFF | TGTGCCAGCAGTTTAGAGGGGCTAGCGGGAGCTTCGGGCACCGGGGAGCTGTTTTTT
TRBJ2-3 | TRBD2 | TRBV3-1 | . | CASRELAGTQYF | TGTGCCAGCAGGGAGCTAGCGGGTACGCAGTATTTT
TRBJ2-7 | . | TRBV5-1 | few | CASQLTRDMGRSYEQYF | TGCGCCAGCCAGCTCACCCGGGACATGGGCCGCTCCTACGAGCAGTACTTC
TRBJ2-7 | TRBD2 | TRBV3-1 | . | CASSERGTGIYEQYF | TGTGCCAGCAGCGAGCGGGGGACGGGGATTTACGAGCAGTACTTC
TRBJ1-1 | . | TRBV24-1 | many | CATSDTSHGGSTAAFF | TGTGCCACCAGTGATACATCACATGGCGGTAGCACCGCAGCTTTCTTT
TRBJ2-5 | . | TRBV30 | few | CAWSGVQETQYF | TGTGCCTGGAGTGGGGTTCAAGAGACCCAGTACTTC
TRBJ2-7 | . | TRBV29-1 | few | CSVEQGSEQYF | TGCAGCGTTGAACAGGGATCCGAGCAGTACTTC
TRBJ1-2 | . | TRBV10-1 | many | CASSESGHYGYTF | TGCGCCAGCAGTGAGTCTGGACATTATGGCTACACCTTC
TRBJ2-7 | TRBD1 | TRBV12-3/TRBV12-4 | . | CASTLGTVNFYEQYF | TGTGCCAGCACCTTGGGGACAGTCAATTTCTACGAGCAGTACTTC
TRBJ1-2 | . | TRBV9 | . | CASSVEAQGSGYTF | TGTGCCAGCAGCGTAGAGGCACAGGGTAGCGGCTACACCTTC
TRBJ2-5 | TRBD1 | TRBV20-1 | many | CSATTDRDEETQYF | TGCAGTGCTACGACGGACAGGGACGAAGAGACCCAGTACTTC
TRBJ1-2 | . | TRBV6-1 | many | CASSVWGGYTF | TGTGCCAGCAGTGTATGGGGTGGCTACACCTTC
TRBJ1-2 | . | TRBV3-1 | many | CASSLHPQNYGYTF | TGTGCCAGCAGCTTACATCCACAGAACTATGGCTACACCTTC
TRBJ2-7 | TRBD2 | TRBV20-1 | few | CSGGGGPRYEQYF | TGCAGTGGTGGGGGGGGTCCCAGGTACGAGCAGTACTTC
TRBJ1-6 | . | TRBV7-9 | many | CASSTGDINSPLHF | TGTGCCAGCAGCACCGGGGACATCAATTCACCCCTCCACTTT
TRBJ1-1 | . | TRBV7-2 | few | CASSLRIGGTEAFF | TGTGCCAGCAGCTTAAGGATTGGGGGGACTGAAGCTTTCTTT
TRBJ2-7 | TRBD2 | TRBV6-2/TRBV6-3 | many | CASSESGSAGGHEQYF | TGTGCCAGCAGTGAGAGCGGGTCAGCGGGAGGACACGAGCAGTACTTC
TRBJ2-1 | . | TRBV24-1 | few | CATSAPEGSGDYNEQFF | TGTGCCACCAGTGCCCCAGAAGGTAGCGGAGACTACAATGAGCAGTTCTTC
TRBJ1-4 | . | TRBV6-1 | few | CASAPGWGGVEKLFF | TGTGCCAGCGCCCCCGGGTGGGGGGGAGTTGAAAAACTGTTTTTT
TRBJ1-5 | . | TRBV12-3/TRBV12-4 | many | CASSPRGDSNQPQHF | TGTGCCAGCAGCCCCCGCGGGGACAGCAATCAGCCCCAGCATTTT
TRBJ2-7 | TRBD2 | TRBV27 | many | CASSSPGLASEQYF | TGTGCCAGCAGTTCGCCGGGACTAGCTAGCGAGCAGTACTTC
TRBJ1-1 | . | TRBV20-1 | . | CSVPGENTEAFF | TGCAGTGTCCCAGGGGAGAACACTGAAGCTTTCTTT
TRBJ2-4 | . | TRBV24-1 | . | CATTGVSIQYF | TGTGCCACCACGGGGGTAAGCATTCAGTACTTC
TRBJ2-7 | . | TRBV7-9 | few | CASSFGSPTGEQYF | TGTGCCAGCAGCTTCGGCTCCCCCACTGGGGAGCAGTACTTC
TRBJ2-7 | . | TRBV20-1 | . | CSAPGLLSYEQYF | TGCAGTGCCCCGGGACTCCTGTCCTACGAGCAGTACTTC
TRBJ2-7 | TRBD1 | TRBV29-1 | many | CSVLGQRYEQYF | TGCAGCGTTCTGGGACAGAGATACGAGCAGTACTTC
TRBJ2-2 | TRBD2 | TRBV5-1 | . | CASRIVPGLSTNTGELFF | TGCGCCAGCAGGATTGTTCCGGGACTATCGACGAACACCGGGGAGCTGTTTTTT
TRBJ2-2 | . | TRBV20-1 | . | CSANRENTGELFF | TGCAGTGCGAACAGAGAGAACACCGGGGAGCTGTTTTTT
TRBJ1-3 | . | TRBV9 | few | CASSVEGSSGNTIYF | TGTGCCAGCAGCGTCGAAGGGAGCTCTGGAAACACCATATATTTT
TRBJ2-7 | TRBD1 | TRBV20-1 | many | CSADRETYEQYF | TGCAGTGCTGACAGGGAGACCTACGAGCAGTACTTC
TRBJ1-2 | TRBD1 | TRBV28 | many | CASSNYPGQGIPGYTF | TGTGCCAGCAGCAACTATCCGGGACAGGGGATACCTGGCTACACCTTC
TRBJ1-4 | . | TRBV18 | many | CASSPTGTLEKLFF | TGTGCCAGCTCACCTACCGGGACATTGGAAAAACTGTTTTTT
TRBJ2-7 | . | TRBV4-1 | . | CASGQAGTGAYEQYF | TGCGCCAGCGGCCAAGCTGGGACGGGGGCCTACGAGCAGTACTTC
TRBJ1-1 | . | TRBV30 | many | CAWSVDLNTEAFF | TGTGCCTGGAGTGTCGACCTGAACACTGAAGCTTTCTTT
TRBJ2-7 | TRBD1 | TRBV20-1 | few | CSATGTGGWREQYF | TGCAGTGCTACCGGGACAGGTGGGTGGCGCGAGCAGTACTTC
TRBJ1-6 | . | TRBV12-3/TRBV12-4 | many | CASSLGGVNSPLHF | TGTGCCAGCAGTTTAGGAGGGGTCAATTCACCCCTCCACTTT
TRBJ2-2 | TRBD1 | TRBV28 | . | CASSLLRQGANGELFF | TGTGCCAGCAGTTTACTGAGACAGGGGGCTAACGGGGAGCTGTTTTTT
TRBJ2-5 | . | TRBV7-8 | many | CASSPDGGETQYF | TGTGCCAGCAGCCCCGACGGGGGAGAGACCCAGTACTTC
TRBJ2-7 | . | TRBV13 | few | CASSPQGGRTKYEQYF | TGTGCCAGCAGCCCCCAGGGGGGGCGGACAAAATACGAGCAGTACTTC
TRBJ2-5 | . | TRBV16 | few | CASSQRGFGEETQYF | TGTGCCAGCAGCCAACGGGGTTTTGGAGAAGAGACCCAGTACTTC
TRBJ1-2 | TRBD1 | TRBV27 | many | CASSGLGQGVGYTF | TGTGCCAGCAGTGGCTTGGGACAGGGGGTAGGCTACACCTTC
TRBJ1-6 | TRBD1 | TRBV29-1 | . | CSARTGEYSPLHF | TGCAGCGCCCGGACAGGGGAATATTCACCCCTCCACTTT
TRBJ1-1 | . | TRBV20-1 | many | CSARGLDLSPTEAFF | TGCAGTGCTAGAGGTCTCGACCTTTCCCCCACTGAAGCTTTCTTT
TRBJ2-2 | TRBD2 | TRBV19 | few | CASSSGTSGRISGELFF | TGTGCCAGTAGTTCCGGGACTAGCGGGAGAATAAGCGGGGAGCTGTTTTTT
TRBJ1-2 | TRBD1 | TRBV7-9 | few | CASSQGQGIKGIYGYTF | TGTGCCAGCAGCCAAGGACAGGGAATAAAGGGCATCTATGGCTACACCTTC
TRBJ1-1 | . | TRBV7-9 | . | CASSLEGSANTEAFF | TGTGCCAGCAGCTTAGAGGGTTCGGCGAACACTGAAGCTTTCTTT
TRBJ1-5 | TRBD1 | TRBV7-3 | . | CASSFVLPRAPTGTGRNQPQHF | TGTGCCAGCAGCTTCGTACTCCCACGGGCCCCAACCGGGACAGGGAGGAATCAGCCCCAGCATTTT
TRBJ1-2 | . | TRBV3-1 | many | CASSQEEGGSGYGYTF | TGTGCCAGCAGCCAAGAAGAGGGAGGGAGTGGCTATGGCTACACCTTC
TRBJ1-1 | TRBD1 | TRBV7-2 | . | CASSLDRGSSSEAFF | TGTGCCAGCAGCTTGGACAGGGGTAGTAGTAGTGAAGCTTTCTTT
TRBJ2-1 | TRBD2 | TRBV2 | . | CASKRERSYNEQFF | TGTGCCAGCAAGCGGGAGAGGTCCTACAATGAGCAGTTCTTC
TRBJ1-2 | . | TRBV9 | . | CASSLEINYGYTF | TGTGCCAGCAGCCTTGAGATTAACTATGGCTACACCTTC
TRBJ1-5 | . | TRBV19 | . | CASSISRGPNQPQHF | TGTGCCAGTAGTATCTCCAGGGGACCCAATCAGCCCCAGCATTTT
TRBJ2-5 | . | TRBV11-3 | many | CASSLGPAGQETQYF | TGTGCCAGCAGCTTAGGGCCTGCGGGGCAAGAGACCCAGTACTTC
TRBJ2-1 | . | TRBV15 | few | CATSPRGAGLNEQFF | TGTGCCACCAGCCCTCGCGGGGCCGGTTTGAATGAGCAGTTCTTC